Each of the 10 T cell receptor beta chains below was sequenced from the same sample in a study of graft-versus-host responses after intestinal transplantation. Profiling relied on immunoSEQ multiplex PCR, and the TCRdb table lists in-frame clones only, not all of them. Here the sample spans fewer than 30,000 clones, roughly nine tenths being singletons. The sample was PBMCs, taken approximately 460 days after intestinal transplantation. These receptors were obtained from a human patient who received an intestinal transplant, so some T cells may come from the graft donor.

The J gene is TRBJ2-1, the V gene TRBV7-7, with D possibly TRBD2 on 5 matching bases. The CDR3 runs 12 residues. The germline CDR1 and CDR2 sequences are SSHAT and FNYEAQ (reference sequence). V was trimmed by 5 bases and J by 7 bases, leaving 9 bases between them. In DNA, the CDR3 is TGTGCCAGCAGCCCCGCGGGTAATGAGCAGTTCTTC. Its protein product is CASSPAGNEQFF.

The gene calls are TRBV11-3 and TRBJ2-1, with 7 nucleotides matching TRBD1. From germline, CDR1 is SGHNT and CDR2 YENEEA. The V gene end was trimmed by 5 bases and the J gene end by 9 bases; junction bases not matched to a gene: 4. This CDR3 region has 12 residues. The CDR3, as DNA: TGTGCCAGCAGCCGACAGGGCACTGAGCAGTTCTTC. It specifies CASSRQGTEQFF. The full variable domain, its missing parts supplied by reference TRBV11-3 and TRBJ2-1, is EAGVVQSPRYKIIEKKQPVAFWCNPISGHNTLYWYLQNLGQGPELLIRYENEEAVDDSQLPKDRFSAERLKGVDSTLKIQPAELGDSAVYLCASSRQGTEQFFGPGTRLTVL.

V and J are TRBV29-1 and TRBJ2-1; TRBD2 agrees at 15 bases. Germline V lookup: CDR1 SQVTM, CDR2 ANQGSEA. Trimming at V came to 4 bases and at J to 0 bases, leaving 4 bases not matched to a gene. CDR3 length equals 17 residues. CDR3 nucleotide sequence: TGCAGCGTTGTAAGGACTAGCGGGAGGGCCTCCTACAATGAGCAGTTCTTC. Translation gives CSVVRTSGRASYNEQFF.

The V call is TRBV4-3, the J call TRBJ1-2, with D tentatively TRBD1 (5 bases). The length of the CDR3 is 14 residues. Trimming removed 0 bases from V and 5 bases from J, with 10 bases in between. Germline V gene lookup returns CDR1 LGHNA and CDR2 YSLEER. For the CDR3, the DNA is TGCGCCAGCAGCCAAGAGGCAGGGAAATATGGCTACACCTTC. It codes for CASSQEAGKYGYTF.

V gene TRBV4-2 combines with J gene TRBJ1-1, with 9 bases fitting TRBD1. The CDR3 is made up of 13 amino acids. J lost 5 bases, V lost 5 bases, and 3 bases had no gene match. Germline V gives CDR1 LGHNA, CDR2 YNFKEQ. DNA of the CDR3: TGTGCCAGCAGCAGGGACAGGGTTACTGAAGCTTTCTTT. This translates into CASSRDRVTEAFF.

The chain uses TRBV30 and TRBJ1-1; D might be TRBD1 (6 bases). With 4 bases removed from V and 7 bases from J, the gap between germline ends came to 13 bases. CDR3 size: 12 residues. Germline loops: CDR1 GTSNPN, CDR2 SVGIG (reference sequence). The CDR3: CAWKRTVNEAFF. The CDR3 bases are TGTGCCTGGAAAAGGACAGTAAATGAAGCTTTCTTT. Variable domain in full (rest from reference TRBV30 and TRBJ1-1): SQTIHQWPATLVQPVGSPLSLECTVEGTSNPNLYWYRQAAGRGLQLLFYSVGIGQISSEVPQNLSASRPQDRQFILSSKKLLLSDSGFYLCAWKRTVNEAFFGQGTRLTVV.

The genes are TRBV7-2 and TRBJ2-3; D remains ambiguous. The germline V gene has CDR1 SGHTA and CDR2 FQGNSA. V dropped 4 bases and J dropped 1 base, with 6 bases sitting between them. CDR3 length: 13 residues. The CDR3 nucleotides are TGTGCCAGCAGCTCGCAAGGCACAGATACGCAGTATTTT. This encodes CASSSQGTDTQYF.

The CDR3 DNA is TGCGCCAGTAAAGACAGGGTAGGGAAAGAGACCCAGTACTTC. Translated: CASKDRVGKETQYF. This rearrangement joins TRBV10-1 to TRBJ2-5; 7 bases are shared with TRBD1. The CDR3 totals 14 residues. J was trimmed by 3 bases and V by 9 bases; bases with no gene match: 10. The germline gives CDR1 WNHNN, CDR2 SYGVQD (reference sequence).

Only one count was recorded for this clone. Sequence at one end of the junction differs from germline and may be a read error. The chain uses TRBV10-3 and TRBJ1-2; D is uncertain. Germline CDR1 reads ENHRY; CDR2 reads SYGVKD. This CDR3 spans 23 amino acids. The CDR3 sequence: CAISESGFPLTPLFSRTKYGYTF. CDR3 bases: TGTGCCATCAGTGAGTCAGGGTTCCCTCTCACACCCCTCTTCTCGCGAACTAAATATGGCTACACCTTC.

The chain carries TRBV5-1 and TRBJ2-5; 9 bases agree with TRBD2. The CDR3 is made up of 16 amino acids. CDR1 SGHRS and CDR2 YFSETQ come from the germline V gene. The V gene end was trimmed by 2 bases and the J gene end by 1 base; junction bases not matched to a gene: 6. CDR3 DNA: TGCGCCAGCAGCTTAGCACTAGCGGGCCCCCAAGAGACCCAGTACTTC. Protein product: CASSLALAGPQETQYF. The full variable domain, its missing parts supplied by reference TRBV5-1 and TRBJ2-5, is KAGVTQTPRYLIKTRGQQVTLSCSPISGHRSVSWYQQTPGQGLQFLFEYFSETQRNKGNFPGRFSGRQFSNSRSEMNVSTLELGDSALYLCASSLALAGPQETQYFGPGTRLLVL.